The source of this T cell receptor (beta chain) is a study of TIL therapy for anti-PD-1-resistant metastatic lung cancer. The wider study: Median patient age was approximately 59, ranging about 35-80 years. Most patients had lung adenocarcinoma; a few tumors were EGFR-mutant, two ALK-rearranged; half smoked currently or formerly. By whole-exome sequencing, median non-synonymous tumor mutation burden was under 1.9 mutations per megabase.

The libraries were made with immunoSEQ v3. Profiling relied on immunoSEQ multiplex PCR, and the TCRdb table lists in-frame clones only, not all of them. Of about 50,000 clones listed, approximately 70% are singletons. The time point is: pre-treatment sample, taken before nivolumab and TIL therapy. Most excised metastases sampled were pleural nodules or supraclavicular lymph nodes. Study results and limitations: This highly selected cohort may not generalize to typical lung cancer patients.

The CDR3 consists of 16 residues. Trimming took off 3 bases at V and 0 bases at J, with 9 bases between the two ends. Per germline, CDR1 MNHEY and CDR2 SMNVEV (reference sequence). With respect to this clone: Its antigen is not known.

The TCR comes from a person aged 25 to 85 with non-small cell lung cancer. The chain couples TRBV27 to TRBJ1-6, with a tentative D call TRBD1 (6 bases). Sequencing was performed on tumor tissue, taken at baseline. DNA for the CDR3: TGTGCCAGCAGTTTTACAGGGAGCTCCTATAATTCACCCCTCCACTTT. Its protein is CASSFTGSSYNSPLHF.